These 17 T cell receptor beta chains share one sample of origin, sequenced in a study of OX40 agonist ivuxolimab in advanced cancers. Assay: immunoSEQ multiplex PCR; the TCRdb copy retains only in-frame clones and omits some. The sample gives approximately 63,000 clones, 80% to 90% of which show up once; roughly 6.5% is in the top ten. The material was CD4+ or CD8+ T cells sorted from blood, obtained in a trial of the OX40 agonist ivuxolimab. The receptors were gathered from an adult with an advanced solid tumor such as melanoma, head and neck, liver or kidney cancer.

This clone has a single count. The rearrangement joins TRBV5-8 to TRBJ2-1; 9 nucleotides match TRBD1. The CDR3 spans 16 residues. The germline V gene has CDR1 SGHTS and CDR2 YDEGEE. V lost 0 bases, J lost 8 bases, and 9 bases stayed unmatched. For the CDR3, the DNA is TGTGCCAGCAGCTTGGGGGGACAGGGTACTTACGATGAGCAGTTCTTC. Its protein product is CASSLGGQGTYDEQFF.

This clone was counted a single time. The chain uses TRBV6-1 and TRBJ2-7, with 10 positions matching TRBD1. V lost 4 bases, J lost 6 bases, and 9 bases stayed unmatched. The CDR3 runs to 15 residues. Germline lookup yields CDR1 MNHNS and CDR2 SASEGT. CDR3 coding DNA: TGTGCCAGCAGTGCGACCGGGACAGGGGTGGGCGAGCAGTACTTC. Translated, it gives CASSATGTGVGEQYF.

The chain combines TRBV10-3 with TRBJ1-1, with D tentatively TRBD1 (5 bases). The germline V and J ends were trimmed by 8 bases and 7 bases, with 11 bases remaining between them. The CDR3 has 11 residues. The germline gives CDR1 ENHRY, CDR2 SYGVKD. CDR3 region: CAIGGGVEAFF. The CDR3, as DNA: TGTGCCATCGGGGGAGGGGTTGAAGCTTTCTTT.

The rearrangement links TRBV27 to TRBJ2-3; D is perhaps TRBD1 (5 bases). CDR1 is MNHEY, CDR2 SMNVEV, per germline (reference sequence). The CDR3 length is 15 residues. Trimming cost V 3 bases and J 5 bases, with 15 bases left between them. The CDR3 nucleotides are TGTGCCAGCAGTTTGGCAATCCAGGGAAAAGATACGCAGTATTTT. Translating it yields CASSLAIQGKDTQYF.

There are a few counts of this clone. The rearrangement links TRBV19 to TRBJ1-2; no definite D call. The V end lost 10 bases, the J end lost 4 bases, and 16 bases lay between the germline ends. This CDR3 is built from 13 residues. CDR1 and CDR2 (germline): LNHDA, SQIVND (reference sequence). Here the CDR3 DNA reads TGTGCCACCGCGTTAACAGAGGTCTATGGCTACACCTTC. Protein: CATALTEVYGYTF. The variable domain in full, completed from reference TRBV19 and TRBJ1-2, reads DGGITQSPKYLFRKEGQNVTLSCEQNLNHDAMYWYRQDPGQGLRLIYYSQIVNDFQKGDIAEGYSVSREKKESFPLTVTSAQKNPTAFYLCATALTEVYGYTFGSGTRLTVV.

The rearrangement joins TRBV19 to TRBJ2-7; 9 bases map to TRBD1. Unmatched junction bases numbered 6, after V lost 7 bases and J lost 2 bases. This CDR3 comprises 14 residues. The germline V gene encodes CDR1 LNHDA and CDR2 SQIVND (reference sequence). CDR3 amino acids: CASTPGQGAYEQYF. In DNA, the CDR3 is TGTGCCAGTACCCCGGGACAGGGCGCCTACGAGCAGTACTTC.

With regard to this clone: An end of the junction does not agree with germline; a read error may underlie this. The genes are TRBV15 and TRBJ2-5, with 7 bases matching TRBD2. CDR3 length: 14 amino acids. Germline CDR1 reads LNHNV; CDR2 reads YYDKDF (reference sequence). DNA for the CDR3: TGTGCCACCAGCAGAGATTTGGCGGGAGAGGCCCAGTACTTC. Translated: CATSRDLAGEAQYF.

The chain couples TRBV6-5 to TRBJ2-2; D not resolved. V dropped 6 bases and J dropped 2 bases, with 4 bases sitting between them. There are 12 residues in the CDR3. Germline V gene sequence: CDR1 MNHEY, CDR2 SVGAGI. CDR3 in DNA: TGTGCCAGCAGCCAAAACACCGGGGAGCTGTTTTTT. It encodes CASSQNTGELFF.

This rearrangement joins TRBV5-1 to TRBJ2-7; 13 nucleotides align to TRBD2. Trimming removed 3 bases from V and 5 bases from J; junction bases left unmatched: 14. Germline values: CDR1 SGHRS, CDR2 YFSETQ. This CDR3 has 18 amino acids. The DNA for the CDR3 is TGCGCCAGCAGCTCGACTAGCGGGGGGCCAGACTTTTTCGACGAGCAGTACTTC. Its translation: CASSSTSGGPDFFDEQYF.

The chain has TRBV19 and TRBJ1-1, with D possibly being TRBD1 (6 bases). V was pared by 1 base and J by 3 bases, with 15 bases between. There are 16 residues in the CDR3. CDR1 and CDR2 (germline): LNHDA, SQIVND (reference sequence). The chain's CDR3 is CASSIGSRGAHTEAFF. As DNA, the CDR3 is TGTGCCAGTAGTATAGGTTCGCGGGGGGCGCACACTGAAGCTTTCTTT.

The chain couples TRBV2 to TRBJ2-5; the match to TRBD1 covers 9 bases. The CDR3 is 15 residues long. CDR1 and CDR2 from the germline V gene are SNHLY and FYNNEI. Unmatched junction bases numbered 13, after V lost 9 bases and J lost 5 bases. CDR3 sequence: CASPEGGQGSETQYF. CDR3 nucleotide sequence: TGTGCCAGTCCCGAGGGAGGACAGGGGTCGGAGACCCAGTACTTC.

The chain has TRBV27 and TRBJ2-3, with D unclear. This CDR3 region has 14 residues. The V end lost 3 bases, the J end lost 6 bases, and 13 bases lay between the germline ends. Germline lookup yields CDR1 MNHEY and CDR2 SMNVEV (reference sequence). This CDR3 is CASSFFGSGDTQYF. The CDR3 coding sequence is TGTGCCAGCAGTTTTTTCGGGTCCGGCGATACGCAGTATTTT.

The CDR3 reads CASSSPGMGTEAFF. Written as DNA, the CDR3 is TGTGCCAGCAGTTCCCCAGGGATGGGCACTGAAGCTTTCTTT. V usage is TRBV27 and J usage is TRBJ1-1; possible D gene TRBD1, 5 bases. Trimming pared 4 bases from V and 4 bases from J, leaving 13 bases between. This CDR3 spans 14 amino acids. Looked up from germline, CDR1 is MNHEY and CDR2 is SMNVEV (reference sequence).

V and J are TRBV27 and TRBJ2-7, with D possibly being TRBD2 (6 bases). V shed 3 bases and J shed 6 bases, with 12 bases lying between them. The V gene's germline CDR1 is MNHEY and CDR2 SMNVEV (reference sequence). The CDR3 totals 13 residues. The CDR3 nucleotides are TGTGCCAGCAGTTTCAAAGGAGGGGTCGAGCAGTACTTC. Protein product: CASSFKGGVEQYF.

The chain employs TRBV4-1 and TRBJ2-5, with 8 bases lining up with TRBD1. The CDR3 loop spans 16 amino acids. The germline gives CDR1 MGHRA, CDR2 YSYEKL. With 4 bases clipped from V and 5 bases from J, the junction kept 12 bases outside the gene matches. This CDR3 reads CASSPEPQGARETQYF. DNA for the CDR3: TGCGCCAGCAGCCCCGAACCTCAGGGGGCCCGGGAGACCCAGTACTTC.

V is TRBV11-2 and J is TRBJ2-7, with TRBD1 matching over 7 bases. This CDR3 is built from 17 residues. The germline V gene has CDR1 SGHAT and CDR2 FQNNGV. J was trimmed by 1 base and V by 0 bases; bases with no gene match: 9. The CDR3: CASSLDPRQGWSYEQYF. CDR3 sequence (DNA): TGTGCCAGCAGCTTAGACCCCCGACAGGGATGGTCCTACGAGCAGTACTTC.

The chain uses TRBV7-8 and TRBJ2-3, with 10 bases matching TRBD2. After removal of 3 bases from V and 4 bases from J, the junction contained 13 bases not matched to a gene. The CDR3 runs to 18 residues. The germline V gene encodes CDR1 SGHVS and CDR2 FQNEAQ. CDR3 bases: TGTGCCAGCAGCTTTGCGCGGAATCTAGCGGGAGTAGCAGATACGCAGTATTTT. Translated: CASSFARNLAGVADTQYF.